These 25 T cell receptor beta chains were sequenced from one sample in a study of HIV-infected children after antiretroviral therapy interruption. Unique molecular identifiers were included in an RNA-based 3' RACE TCR library. TCRdb re-called the 3' RACE reads through MiXCR, storing one row per CDR3 protein. The table shows about 89,000 distinct CDR3 sequences, with about 6.9% occurring only once. Described treatment: PENTA 11 planned treatment interruption arm or continuous ART arm. Sequencing used CD45RA+ CD4+ T cells from PBMCs, pooled from several time points, obtained from a donor given antiretroviral therapy, either interrupted or continuous. This sample's subset: naive CD4+ CD45RA+ CD45RO- T cells. All receptors derive from a pool of human donors with HIV.

This clonotype appeared many times. The chain recombines TRBV7-9 with TRBJ2-5; D possibly corresponds to TRBD1 (5 bases). Germline CDR1 is SEHNR and CDR2 is FQNEAQ (reference sequence). The germline V and J ends were trimmed by 3 bases and 3 bases, with 29 bases remaining between them. The CDR3 consists of 20 residues. CDR3 loop: CASSFYTLRGHPAREETQYF. The CDR3 DNA sequence: TGTGCCAGCAGCTTTTATACCTTGCGCGGACATCCCGCCCGAGAAGAGACCCAGTACTTC.

There are many counts of this clonotype. The rearrangement joins TRBV12-5 to TRBJ2-7; D is ambiguous. Germline values: CDR1 LGHNT, CDR2 FRNRAP. Trimming left V 2 bases short and J 7 bases short, with 9 bases between. This CDR3 is 12 amino acids long. The CDR3 DNA follows: TGTGCTAGTGGTTTGAGGGATTTAGAGCAGTACTTC. This encodes CASGLRDLEQYF.

This clonotype has ten or more counts. The V call is TRBV5-1, the J call TRBJ2-1; no clear D. This CDR3 is 12 amino acids long. Germline-derived CDR1 and CDR2 are SGHRS and YFSETQ. The ends were cut back, 1 base at V and 6 bases at J, with 5 bases in the middle. The DNA of the CDR3 is TGCGCCAGCAGCTTGTCGTTCAATGAGCAGTTCTTC. It specifies CASSLSFNEQFF.

V is TRBV6-5 and J is TRBJ1-3; TRBD1 aligns across 8 bases. Germline CDR1 and CDR2: MNHEY and SVGAGI. This CDR3 region has 14 residues. The CDR3 region has the DNA TGTGCGACCGACAGGGGATACCCTGGAAACACCATATATTTT. This translates into CATDRGYPGNTIYF.

This clonotype was seen ten or more times. For the CDR3, the DNA is TGTGCCAGCAGTAGGCTCTGGGGAAACACTGAAGCTTTCTTT. Amino acids: CASSRLWGNTEAFF. This chain uses TRBV12-3 or TRBV12-4 with TRBJ1-1; D is ambiguous. The CDR3 consists of 14 residues. V was trimmed by 5 bases and J by 2 bases, leaving 12 bases between them.

CDR3 nucleotides: TGTGCCAGTAGTATAATCCCCCGTGAGTCCCAGTACTTC. The encoded protein is CASSIIPRESQYF. The chain has TRBV19 and TRBJ2-5; D ambiguous. Deletions cut 2 bases from V and 9 bases from J, with 13 bases between. Germline loops: CDR1 LNHDA, CDR2 SQIVND (reference sequence). CDR3 length: 13 residues.

J is TRBJ1-1 and V is TRBV9, with no clear D. The CDR3 consists of 16 residues. Between the trimmed V and J ends, which lost 4 bases and 2 bases, there was a span of 18 bases. Germline CDR1 is SGDLS and CDR2 is YYNGEE. The CDR3 sequence is CASSPRSRKLNTEAFF. CDR3 sequence (DNA): TGTGCCAGCAGCCCTCGGTCGAGAAAGTTAAACACTGAAGCTTTCTTT.

This clonotype was observed many times. This sequence joins TRBV6-1 and TRBJ2-3; 11 nucleotides match TRBD2. Trimming cost V 6 bases and J 2 bases; bases outside gene matches: 4. The germline CDR1 and CDR2 sequences are MNHNS and SASEGT. The length of the CDR3 is 15 residues. The CDR3 nucleotides read TGTGCCAGCAGCCGACTAGCGGGGACCACAGATACGCAGTATTTT. This encodes CASSRLAGTTDTQYF.

Many counts were recorded for this clonotype. The chain has TRBV6-5 and TRBJ1-3; weak D call: TRBD1 (5 bases). V was pared by 6 bases and J by 4 bases, with 16 bases between. This CDR3 is 15 amino acids long. Germline lookup yields CDR1 MNHEY and CDR2 SVGAGI. CDR3 nucleotide sequence: TGTGCCAGCAGAAAATCAGGGACGGTGGGAAACACCATATATTTT. Its protein is CASRKSGTVGNTIYF.

This clonotype has at least ten counts. The V gene is TRBV19, the J gene TRBJ2-4, with TRBD1 as a possible D gene (5 bases). The CDR3 consists of 19 residues. Trimming shortened V by 1 base and J by 0 bases, and 19 bases separated the two germline ends. Germline CDR1 and CDR2: LNHDA and SQIVND (reference sequence). The CDR3 sequence: CASSIGQVRGRRAKNIQYF. The CDR3 nucleotides are TGTGCCAGTAGTATAGGGCAGGTTAGGGGAAGGAGAGCCAAAAACATTCAGTACTTC.

This clonotype was observed many times. This rearrangement joins TRBV9 to TRBJ2-1; 7 bases map to TRBD2. The CDR3 totals 16 residues. Germline assignment: CDR1 SGDLS and CDR2 YYNGEE. V lost 4 bases and J lost 0; bases outside the gene matches: 7. The DNA for the CDR3 is TGTGCCAGCAGCCCAACTAGCGAAAGCTCCTACAATGAGCAGTTCTTC. Translation gives CASSPTSESSYNEQFF.

This clonotype occurred many times. The chain uses TRBV20-1 and TRBJ1-2; 9 nucleotides align to TRBD1. Germline values: CDR1 DFQATT, CDR2 SNEGSKA (reference sequence). Losses at the gene ends were 3 bases for V and 2 bases for J; bases not matched to a gene: 4. The length of the CDR3 is 14 residues. CDR3 sequence reads: CSASGTGINYGYTF. In nucleotides, the CDR3 is TGCAGTGCTAGTGGGACAGGGATCAACTATGGCTACACCTTC.

This clonotype appeared a few times. Lacking the conserved final phenylalanine or tryptophan, this CDR3 likely reflects a read error. This chain links TRBV19 with TRBJ1-6; 7 nucleotides match TRBD1. The CDR3 runs to 17 residues. Germline loops: CDR1 LNHDA, CDR2 SQIVND (reference sequence). V was clipped by 5 bases and J by 0 bases; unmatched bases: 7. CDR3 in amino acids: CASSAKTGDSYNSPLHL. DNA of the CDR3: TGTGCCAGTAGTGCCAAAACAGGGGACTCCTATAATTCACCCCTCCACCTT.

This clonotype was counted at least ten times. One junction end does not reproduce the germline sequence, and a read error may be involved. V usage is TRBV15 and J usage is TRBJ2-3; no clear D gene. This CDR3 spans 14 amino acids. Germline-derived CDR1 and CDR2 are LNHNV and YYDKDF (reference sequence). The DNA of the CDR3 is TGTGCCAGCAGCCGCCCAGCACCCACAGATACGCAGTATTTT. Residues: CASSRPAPTDTQYF.

This clonotype was seen a handful of times. The rearrangement links TRBV5-1 to TRBJ2-1; the match to TRBD2 covers 7 bases. Germline V gene data show CDR1 as SGHRS and CDR2 as YFSETQ. The V gene end was trimmed by 3 bases and the J gene end by 7 bases; junction bases not matched to a gene: 19. The CDR3 is 18 residues long. The chain's CDR3 is CASSSGIGRARGLNEQFF. The CDR3 DNA sequence: TGCGCCAGCAGCTCGGGGATAGGTCGCGCCCGGGGACTAAATGAGCAGTTCTTC.

Many counts were recorded for this clonotype. The CDR3 is CASSLVLSTEAFF. The CDR3 region has the DNA TGTGCCAGCAGCTTGGTCTTGAGCACTGAAGCTTTCTTT. The chain combines TRBV5-5 with TRBJ1-1; D unresolved. There are 13 residues in the CDR3. V dropped 0 bases and J dropped 4 bases, with 7 bases sitting between them. Germline CDR1 and CDR2: SGHKS and YYEKEE (reference sequence).

In this sample, this clonotype turned up many times. The rearrangement joins TRBV12-3 or TRBV12-4 to TRBJ1-1; perhaps TRBD1 as D (5 bases). The length of the CDR3 is 14 residues. Trimming left V 3 bases short and J 1 base short, with 9 bases between. This CDR3 is CASSFQGPNTEAFF. The CDR3 region has the DNA TGTGCCAGCAGTTTTCAGGGTCCGAACACTGAAGCTTTCTTT.

The chain employs TRBV25-1 and TRBJ2-1, with unresolved D. Between the trimmed V and J ends, which lost 4 bases and 0 bases, there was a span of 4 bases. Germline V lookup: CDR1 MGHDK, CDR2 SYGVNS. CDR3 length equals 13 residues. The CDR3 nucleotides are TGTGCCAGCAGTGTTTACTCCTACAATGAGCAGTTCTTC. Translation gives CASSVYSYNEQFF.

This clonotype has a count of ten or more. The chain has TRBV30 and TRBJ2-2; D is uncertain. The germline V gene encodes CDR1 GTSNPN and CDR2 SVGIG (reference sequence). This CDR3 has 14 residues. The V and J ends lost 8 bases and 0 bases respectively, with 13 bases between them. The CDR3 is CAARRSSNTGELFF. CDR3 nucleotides: TGTGCCGCGAGAAGGTCGTCGAACACCGGGGAGCTGTTTTTT.

Many counts were recorded for this clonotype. This chain joins TRBV28 and TRBJ1-1; D is ambiguous. CDR1 and CDR2 (germline): MDHEN, SYDVKM. This CDR3 is built from 14 residues. Trimming pared 4 bases from V and 1 base from J, leaving 10 bases between. The DNA for the CDR3 is TGTGCCAGCAGTTCACTCGGGTCGAACACTGAAGCTTTCTTT. Translating gives CASSSLGSNTEAFF. Using reference TRBV28 and TRBJ1-1 for the parts outside the CDR3, the full variable domain is DVKVTQSSRYLVKRTGEKVFLECVQDMDHENMFWYRQDPGLGLRLIYFSYDVKMKEKGDIPEGYSVSREKKERFSLILESASTNQTSMYLCASSSLGSNTEAFFGQGTRLTVV.

This clonotype came up a few times. J is TRBJ1-2 and V is TRBV2; 11 bases align to TRBD1. The junction had 5 bases not matched to a gene; V was cut back by 3 bases and J by 5 bases. Germline-derived CDR1 and CDR2 are SNHLY and FYNNEI. This CDR3 spans 15 amino acids. CDR3 amino acids: CASSEGTGGFYGYTF. In nucleotides, the CDR3 is TGTGCCAGCAGTGAGGGGACAGGGGGATTTTATGGCTACACCTTC.

Ten or more counts support this clonotype. The chain carries TRBV7-9 and TRBJ1-5; D call uncertain. Trimming removed 3 bases at V and 7 bases at J, with 7 bases between. The CDR3 is 12 amino acids. Germline lookup yields CDR1 SEHNR and CDR2 FQNEAQ (reference sequence). This CDR3 is CASSFELQPQHF. DNA of the CDR3: TGTGCCAGCAGCTTTGAACTGCAGCCCCAGCATTTT.

This clonotype was seen repeatedly, ten times or more. This chain joins TRBV12-3 or TRBV12-4 and TRBJ2-7; no reliable D call. The CDR3 contains 12 residues. With 4 bases removed from V and 6 bases from J, the gap between germline ends came to 10 bases. The CDR3 sequence is CASSWQTGEQYF. DNA for the CDR3: TGTGCCAGCAGTTGGCAGACTGGCGAGCAGTACTTC.

Only a few counts were recorded for this clonotype. The V call is TRBV5-1, the J call TRBJ2-7, with TRBD2 matching 8 bases. CDR3 size: 17 residues. The trim removed 1 base at V and 5 bases at J, leaving 14 bases unmatched. Germline V gene data show CDR1 as SGHRS and CDR2 as YFSETQ. The CDR3 DNA reads as TGCGCCAGCAGCTTGATCCTAGCGGGCTCCCACCCCAACGAGCAGTACTTC. Protein sequence: CASSLILAGSHPNEQYF.

This rearrangement joins TRBV6-2 or TRBV6-3 to TRBJ1-2; D not resolved. Trimming shortened V by 4 bases and J by 4 bases, and 19 bases separated the two germline ends. Germline lookup yields CDR1 MNHEY and CDR2 SVGEGT. The CDR3 sequence is 16 residues long. The CDR3 sequence: CASSSRTFFGSYGYTF. CDR3 DNA: TGTGCCAGCAGTTCCCGGACCTTCTTCGGTAGCTATGGCTACACCTTC.